The clone carrying this T cell receptor beta chain was counted at least ten times. Its antigen is not identified. TCRdb itself ran the PCR reads through MiXCR, one entry per CDR3 protein. The repertoire consists of over 600,000 distinct CDR3 sequences, with about 20% occurring once and the leading ten covering roughly 0.9%. The sample originates from a study of molecular identifiers for immune sequencing clone quantification. Study outcomes and limitations: Over 98% of effector molecules, yet under 1% of naive-cell molecules, were held by clones above 20 RNA copies.

The ends lost 2 bases at V and 5 bases at J; junction bases unmatched: 4. The germline CDR1 and CDR2 sequences are SGHRS and YFSETQ. CDR3 length: 14 residues. Sequences were obtained from naive CD8+ T cells from blood, with Jurkat cell RNA spiked in. Subset described: FACS-sorted CD8+CD4-CCR7+CD45RA+ naive T cells. The clonotype originates from a human donor in good health. Some libraries in this study had Jurkat cell RNA spiked in. The rearrangement links TRBV5-1 to TRBJ2-7; 10 positions agree with TRBD1. CDR3 sequence reads: CASSFPGTGDEQYF. As DNA, the CDR3 is TGCGCCAGCAGCTTTCCTGGGACAGGGGACGAGCAGTACTTC. Together with reference TRBV5-1 and TRBJ2-7, the CDR3 gives the full variable domain: KAGVTQTPRYLIKTRGQQVTLSCSPISGHRSVSWYQQTPGQGLQFLFEYFSETQRNKGNFPGRFSGRQFSNSRSEMNVSTLELGDSALYLCASSFPGTGDEQYFGPGTRLTVT.